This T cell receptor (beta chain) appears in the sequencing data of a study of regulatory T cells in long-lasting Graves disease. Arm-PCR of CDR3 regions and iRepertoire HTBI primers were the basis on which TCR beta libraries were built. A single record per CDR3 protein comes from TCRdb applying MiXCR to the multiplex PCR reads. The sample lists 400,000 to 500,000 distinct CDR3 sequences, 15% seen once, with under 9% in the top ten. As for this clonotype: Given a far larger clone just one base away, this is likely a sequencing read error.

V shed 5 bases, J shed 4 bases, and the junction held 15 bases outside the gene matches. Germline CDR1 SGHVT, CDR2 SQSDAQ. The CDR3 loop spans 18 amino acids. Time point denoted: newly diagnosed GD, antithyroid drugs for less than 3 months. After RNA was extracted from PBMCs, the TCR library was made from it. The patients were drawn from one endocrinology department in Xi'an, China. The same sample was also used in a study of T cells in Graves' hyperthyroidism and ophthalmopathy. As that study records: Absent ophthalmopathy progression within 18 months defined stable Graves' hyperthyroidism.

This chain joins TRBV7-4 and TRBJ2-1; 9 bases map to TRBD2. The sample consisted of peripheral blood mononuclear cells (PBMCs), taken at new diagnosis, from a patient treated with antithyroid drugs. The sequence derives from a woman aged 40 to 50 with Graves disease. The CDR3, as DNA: TGTGCCAGCAGCCCCAAATCGGGGCTAGCGGGATTTTACAATGAGCAGTTCTTC. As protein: CASSPKSGLAGFYNEQFF.